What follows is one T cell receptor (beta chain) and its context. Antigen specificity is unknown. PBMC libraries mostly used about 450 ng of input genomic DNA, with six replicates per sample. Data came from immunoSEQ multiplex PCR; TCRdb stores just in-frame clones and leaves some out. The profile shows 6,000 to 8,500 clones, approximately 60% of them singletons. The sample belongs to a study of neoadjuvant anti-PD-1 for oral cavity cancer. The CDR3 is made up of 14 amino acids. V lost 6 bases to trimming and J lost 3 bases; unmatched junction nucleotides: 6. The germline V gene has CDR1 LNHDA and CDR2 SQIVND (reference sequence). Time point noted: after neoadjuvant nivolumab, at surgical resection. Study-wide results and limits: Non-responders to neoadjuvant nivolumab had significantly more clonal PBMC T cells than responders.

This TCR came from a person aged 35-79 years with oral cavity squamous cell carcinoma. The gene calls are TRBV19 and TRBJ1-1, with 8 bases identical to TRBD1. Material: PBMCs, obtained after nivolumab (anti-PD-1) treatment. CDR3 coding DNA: TGTGCCAGTAGCCAGGGGGCAGGGTACACTGAAGCTTTCTTT. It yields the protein CASSQGAGYTEAFF.